What follows describes a single T cell receptor (beta chain). Antigen: not known. The V and J ends lost 6 bases and 2 bases, in that order; junction bases with no gene match: 0. CDR1 and CDR2 from the germline V gene are SEHNR and FQNEAQ (reference sequence). CDR3 length: 13 residues. Primers: 60 Vbeta forward and 13 Jbeta reverse. Repertoires were generated with immunoSEQ multiplex PCR, while TCRdb's copy carries only in-frame clones and drops some. This table holds around 90,000 clones, nearly 80% found once. These data belong to a study of cytomegalovirus exposure and HLA in healthy donors. About the research overall: Some 85 million unique TCRs, all from HLA-typed donors, were included in an early release of the data. Overall study results and limits: Generally TCR sequences proved uncommon, though certain public TCRs appeared in numerous donors.

The sample comprised PBMCs. The receptor was derived from a middle-aged woman in good health and CMV-seronegative. This sequence joins TRBV7-9 and TRBJ1-3, with 8 bases aligning to TRBD1. CDR3 sequence reads: CASRQGAGNTIYF. For the CDR3, the DNA is TGTGCCAGCAGACAGGGGGCTGGAAACACCATATATTTT.